The present entry profiles one TCR beta chain with its context. The antigen is undetermined. The data originate from a study of blood T cells in healthy people across ages. A J-beta primer mix and a sample-barcoded 5' primer were used in a second PCR of about 6 to 12 cycles. Each cDNA molecule carried a tag from a template-switch adaptor that contained 12 random nucleotides. MiXCR, applied by TCRdb to the 5' RACE reads, yields one record per CDR3 protein. The sample gives about 1.1 million distinct CDR3 sequences, roughly two fifths of which show up once; 10% to 15% is in the top ten. For every donor, a draw yielded 7.5 to 10 milliliters of peripheral blood. From germline, CDR1 is LGHNA and CDR2 YNFKEQ. This CDR3 has 14 amino acids. Trimming took 0 bases from V and 5 from J, leaving 10 bases between them. Study-wide points: In older individuals, TCR beta diversity per million T cells was lower, falling roughly linearly with age.

The chain recombines TRBV4-2 with TRBJ1-2; a weak D match, TRBD1 (6 bases). The sequenced sample was blood. The clonotype originates from a man aged 18 to 29 in good health. The CDR3 nucleotides are TGTGCCAGCAGCCAAGATCCGGGGGCTTATGGCTACACCTTC. This encodes CASSQDPGAYGYTF.